Listed here are 4 T cell receptor beta chains from one sample, sequenced in a study of cytomegalovirus exposure and HLA in healthy donors. The PCR employed 60 Vbeta primers together with 13 Jbeta primers. TCRdb keeps only in-frame clones here, not all; method: immunoSEQ multiplex PCR. The table shows 150,000 to 200,000 clones, with roughly 81% occurring only once. The material sequenced was PBMCs. These receptors were taken from a woman between 18 and 29 years old in good health and CMV-seropositive.

Regarding this clone: Given the absence of the conserved phenylalanine or tryptophan at the CDR3 end, a read error is likely. This chain uses TRBV5-1 with TRBJ1-1; D call uncertain. The length of the CDR3 is 14 residues. Germline V gene data show CDR1 as SGHRS and CDR2 as YFSETQ. Trimming cost V 0 bases and J 3 bases, with 9 bases left between them. CDR3 sequence: CASSLGVGDTEAFL. CDR3 in DNA: TGCGCCAGCAGCTTGGGGGTTGGGGACACTGAAGCTTTCCTT.

The chain links TRBV13 to TRBJ1-1; D is possibly TRBD1 (5 bases). V lost 5 bases and J 4 bases, leaving 14 bases between the germline ends. The CDR3 loop spans 14 amino acids. Germline lookup yields CDR1 PRHDT and CDR2 FYEKMQ (reference sequence). The CDR3 loop is CASSPRGVGTEAFF. CDR3 sequence (DNA): TGTGCCAGCAGCCCCCGGGGGGTGGGCACTGAAGCTTTCTTT.

This clone showed up just once. The rearrangement links TRBV28 to TRBJ1-4; TRBD1 aligns across 7 bases. This CDR3 spans 17 amino acids. V lost 3 bases, J lost 7 bases, and 14 bases stayed unmatched. The germline V gene encodes CDR1 MDHEN and CDR2 SYDVKM. DNA for the CDR3: TGTGCCAGCAGTTTTAACAGGGGCCCTGGAGCGACTGAAAAACTGTTTTTT. Protein sequence: CASSFNRGPGATEKLFF.

This clone has just a few counts. Other nucleotide sequences in the sample specify the same CDR3. The chain is built from TRBV27 and TRBJ2-3; 11 nucleotides match TRBD2. The V and J ends lost 1 base and 5 bases, in that order; junction bases with no gene match: 5. The CDR3 totals 16 residues. CDR1 is MNHEY and CDR2 is SMNVEV in the germline V gene (reference sequence). Here the CDR3 reads CASSLLAGGPLDTQYF. CDR3 DNA sequence: TGTGCCAGCAGTTTATTAGCGGGGGGGCCGTTAGATACGCAGTATTTT.